This TCR beta chain was documented in a study of cytomegalovirus exposure and HLA in healthy donors (dated by TCRdb to 2016 to 2017). For the study in its entirety: An earlier analysis of 550 to 700 of the donors reported 250 to 350 Gb of sequence data and 120 million or so unique TCR beta sequences from about 200 million T cells. Typing coverage differed by locus: A, B, C, DRB1 and DQB1 were typed in roughly 620-630 donors, DQA1 in about 500, DPA1 in around 610, and DPB1 in just under 480. The aim of the study was to test whether cataloging public T cell receptors could identify signatures of past pathogen exposure. HLA typing covered class I and class II loci at four-digit resolution. In the later analysis, no new phenotypic data were used to find candidate immune exposures; instead, reliance was placed on TCR beta sequences and their occurrence across donors. Alongside the repertoire data, information on donor age, sex, ethnicity and CMV serostatus was compiled. Around 300 gigabases of sequencing data and tens of millions of unique TCR sequences were included in an early release covering several hundred HLA-typed donors. A later analysis re-analyzed previously published TCR beta repertoires from 660 or so donors and added high-resolution HLA genotyping to study TCR occurrence patterns. All discovery cohort repertoires had been generated using a single sequencing platform. To decide whether each TCR beta V gene segment behaved as functional or pseudogenic, an earlier analysis of some 600 of the donors relied on high-throughput TCR beta sequencing. To predict cytomegalovirus infection status, the study brought together high-throughput TCR immunosequencing, statistical association of individual TCRs with disease status, and machine learning. The genetic ancestry cluster associated with self-reported Caucasian donors included 81% of the roughly 410 genotyped donors. A separate validation cohort of about 110 different subjects was used in addition to the approximately 640-subject first cohort. Genome-wide SNP genotypes for about three fifths of the 666 donors were used in a later genetic analysis, which treated that subset as a discovery cohort. Several DR-DQ haplotypes were handled as single units for association and clustering because linkage in the cohort was strong. Across 300 to 400 genotyped donors of the cohort, an average of 235,054 unique TCR beta nucleotide sequences per donor were sequenced, and around 19% of those sequences were non-productive. Using immunosequencing, the study profiled T cell repertoires from about 620 subjects and related those repertoires to cytomegalovirus serostatus. Findings and caveats that apply to the study as a whole: Some IMGT-functional V segments, including TRBV6-2 and TRBV6-3, could not be told apart with the 87-base-pair reads, so those segments were excluded. Broadly in line with IMGT annotations, most TCR beta V segments showed up in productive rearrangements about 90% or about 30% of the time in an earlier analysis of several hundred of the donors. A later analysis found that HLA-associated TCR beta chains were more clonally expanded and had lower generation probabilities than equally common non-associated chains. Because counts were too low, seventeen rarely observed V segments, including chromosome 9 orphons, were excluded from the earlier analysis of 587 of the donors. Strong co-occurrence of HLA alleles, especially DR and DQ, made assigning TCR associations to individual alleles difficult. A further reported finding was that TCR beta sequences accurately predicted the HLA-A and HLA-B alleles for most subjects in the first cohort. An association between a missense DCLRE1C variant and V-gene and J-gene trimming of TCR beta chains was found in a later genetic analysis and replicated in an independent cohort. In a later genetic analysis, fewer N-insertions in productive TCRs were reported among donors in an Asian-associated ancestry cluster than the roughly 640-donor mean. A group of highly shared sequence variants was considered likely to be a technical artifact of the sequencing pipeline. Correlated functional status among segregating V segments might reflect linkage disequilibrium, but an unknown experimental factor could not be ruled out. A later analysis associated some 17,000 TCR beta sequences with specific HLA alleles at a false discovery rate of 0.05. Cytomegalovirus status was reported to be diagnosed by the classifier with high specificity and sensitivity in both the original and validation cohorts. Roughly uniform sequencing depth across donors was assumed in presence/absence analyses, although this assumption may not hold. Because HLA typing was missing for some donors at each locus, association tests included only the typed subset. The study listed 150 to 200 TCR beta chains as associated with cytomegalovirus. According to a later analysis, TCR association rates differed among HLA loci, with DRB1 alleles showing the most associated TCRs and HLA-C alleles showing the fewest. According to a later analysis, most CMV-associated TCR beta chains appeared to be HLA-restricted, and the HLA associations seemed to be driven largely by CMV exposure. The cohort was sequenced for TCR beta chains only, and without alpha or paired-chain data the features that could be detected were limited. In vitro tests confirmed that three of the cytomegalovirus-associated TCR beta chains recognize cytomegalovirus antigens. The only immune exposure information available for the cohort was CMV serostatus. Across donors, most TCR sequences were observed very rarely, whereas some public TCRs were present in many individuals. In a later analysis, several top co-occurrence clusters were reported to appear linked to parvovirus B19, influenza, CMV and Epstein-Barr virus. According to the authors, the approach could potentially be generalized to other disease states and immunological phenotypes.

At the junction V is shortened by 1 base and J by 8 bases; bases outside the gene matches: 10. The CDR3 runs 16 residues from the cysteine to the phenylalanine. The entry retains the CDR3 DNA only, 48 bases that are in frame from base 1. CDR1 and CDR2 were assigned from the germline V gene as SGDLS and YYNGEE. The cohort was made up of approximately 670 healthy bone marrow donors. Cohort members were all nominally healthy when sampled, although unrecorded immune exposures were likely present. The donor tested CMV seropositive, placing the donor among the 289 seropositive members of the cohort. A peripheral blood sample was collected from each donor, and TCR beta sequencing was performed on peripheral blood mononuclear cells. Genomic DNA extraction from the blood cell samples was performed with the Qiagen DNeasy Blood Extraction Kit. Preparation of the library involved the immunoSEQ multiplex PCR assay. For the multiplex PCR, a mixture combining 60 forward primers for TCR Vbeta segments and 13 reverse primers for TCR Jbeta segments was used. The CDR3 region of rearranged TCR beta genes was amplified from genomic DNA by a multiplex PCR assay. On the Illumina HiSeq System, the amplified TCR beta libraries were sequenced as 87-base-pair reads. The published analysis was carried out like this. A later analysis tallied about 77 million unique TCR beta chains across the approximately 670 repertoires, and about 12 million of those chains were shared by two or more donors. Raw reads were error-corrected and collapsed into unique sequences by a nearest-neighbor algorithm in which closely related sequences were merged to remove PCR and sequencing errors. CDR3 sequences were aligned to IMGT reference sequences to assign V, D and J gene segments. For a sequence to be retained, a match of at least six nucleotides to both a V gene segment and a J gene segment was required. A rearrangement was called productive if the CDR3 had no stop codons and remained in frame with V and J, and every other rearrangement was called non-productive. CDR3 was defined by IMGT convention, running from the second conserved V-encoded cysteine to the conserved J-encoded phenylalanine. Sequences without an unambiguous match to a single V gene segment were excluded from the earlier analysis of about 600 of the donors. In an earlier analysis of more than 500 of the donors, a V segment was called functional when productive rearrangements were above 56.7%, and segregating when the standard deviation between donors exceeded 5%. A statistical classification framework was built to diagnose cytomegalovirus status from the catalog of TCR beta chain sequences. In a later analysis, TCR nucleotide sequences were compared against IMGT/GENE-DB human TR gene sequences so that V and J genes could be assigned. In a later analysis, CDR3 sequences and most-parsimonious VDJ recombination scenarios were assigned using the TCRdist pipeline. In a later analysis, each TCR beta chain was defined by its CDR3 amino acid sequence together with its V-gene family, and reads without a unique V-gene family were excluded. As a way to deal with suspected cross-contamination and a sequencing artifact, a later analysis dropped more than 500 nucleotide sequences that were highly shared and had low generation probability. A later analysis calculated a clonal expansion index for each public chain from normalized within-repertoire ranks of inferred template counts. A later analysis computed generation probabilities with a VDJ recombination model fitted to out-of-frame rearrangements, and checked the results against IGoR. Hypergeometric tests were used in a later analysis to score TCR-TCR, TCR-HLA and TCR-CMV co-occurrence, with a repertoire-size bias correction applied to the TCR pairs. In a later analysis, false discovery rates were estimated by permuting HLA or CMV assignments 20 times. In a later analysis, co-occurring TCRs were grouped using DBSCAN, with TCRdist sequence similarity added in when clustering inside HLA-allele-positive subsets. Co-occurrence clustering excluded repertoires with fewer than 30,000 or more than 120,000 public chains, plus five with anomalous nucleotide sharing. Here the immuneACCESS table is served through TCRdb, limited to in-frame sequences with V and J called. Missing clones are a known gap in these copies; in checked studies unresolved V genes cover under half, and the rest lacks a known reason. V and J calls and clone size are given by that table; D and trimming were obtained from the DNA. Here the sample has 100,000 to 150,000 clones; more than 80% occur a single time. Approximately 10% of the sample rests with the top ten.

Details on this clone: Its antigen remains undetermined. It has no much larger one-base neighbor in the sample; base qualities were not kept.

Source material: PBMCs. The TCR sequence derives from a man aged 30-40 years in good health and CMV-seropositive. The chain couples TRBV9 to TRBJ1-2; TRBD1 matches 11 bases in the middle. The CDR3 protein is CASSVRQGTGGYGYTF. The DNA sequence is as follows: TGTGCCAGCAGCGTAAGGCAGGGGACAGGGGGTTACGGCTACACCTTC.